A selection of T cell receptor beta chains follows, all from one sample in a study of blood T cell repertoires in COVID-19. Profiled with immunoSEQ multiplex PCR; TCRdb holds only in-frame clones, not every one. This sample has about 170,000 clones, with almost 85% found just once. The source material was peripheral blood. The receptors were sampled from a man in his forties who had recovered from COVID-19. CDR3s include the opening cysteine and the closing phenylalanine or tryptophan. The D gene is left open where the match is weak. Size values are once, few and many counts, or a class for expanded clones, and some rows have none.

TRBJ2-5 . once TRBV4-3 CASSQDWAQETQYF TGCGCCAGCAGCCAAGATTGGGCTCAAGAGACCCAGTACTTC
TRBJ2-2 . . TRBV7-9 CASSSQAGTGELFF TGTGCCAGCAGCTCCCAGGCGGGCACCGGGGAGCTGTTTTTT
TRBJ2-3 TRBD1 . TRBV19 CASSIGRGDTQYF TGTGCCAGTAGTATAGGCAGGGGGGATACGCAGTATTTT
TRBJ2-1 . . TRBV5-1 CASSLVGSSYNEQFF TGCGCCAGCAGCTTGGTCGGGAGCTCCTACAATGAGCAGTTCTTC
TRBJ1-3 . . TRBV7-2 CASSLIGQLGGASGNTIYF TGTGCCAGCAGCCTTATAGGCCAACTTGGCGGAGCCTCTGGAAACACCATATATTTT
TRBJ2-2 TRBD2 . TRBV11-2 CASSEPTSGEHPGELFF TGTGCCAGCAGCGAGCCGACTAGCGGGGAACACCCCGGGGAGCTGTTTTTT
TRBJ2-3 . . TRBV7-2 CASSRTADTQYF TGTGCCAGCAGCAGGACTGCAGATACGCAGTATTTT
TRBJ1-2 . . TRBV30 CAWTPTAANYGYTF TGTGCCTGGACCCCGACGGCGGCTAACTATGGCTACACCTTC
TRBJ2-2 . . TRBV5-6 CASSLGGLAGELFF TGTGCCAGCAGCTTGGGGGGGCTGGCCGGGGAGCTGTTTTTT
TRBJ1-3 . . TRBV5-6 CASSFEGSQGNTIYF TGTGCCAGCAGCTTTGAAGGGAGTCAGGGAAACACCATATATTTT
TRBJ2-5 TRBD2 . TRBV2 CASSVWAGGIEETQYF TGTGCCAGCAGTGTATGGGCGGGAGGTATTGAAGAGACCCAGTACTTC
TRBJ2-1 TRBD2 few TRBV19 CASRVSGSSYNEQFF TGTGCCAGTAGAGTTAGCGGGAGCTCCTACAATGAGCAGTTCTTC
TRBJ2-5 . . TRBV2 CASSQRETQYF TGTGCCAGCAGCCAGCGGGAGACCCAGTACTTC
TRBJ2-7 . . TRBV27 CASRDSSNSYEQYF TGTGCCAGCAGAGACAGCTCCAACTCCTACGAGCAGTACTTC
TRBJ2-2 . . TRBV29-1 CSVAGVGEAGELFF TGCAGCGTTGCGGGGGTAGGGGAGGCCGGGGAGCTGTTTTTT
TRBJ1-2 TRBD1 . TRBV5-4 CASRYGQGARFF TGTGCCAGCAGATACGGACAGGGGGCCCGGTTCTTC
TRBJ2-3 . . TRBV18 CASSPLKWEADTQYF TGTGCCAGCTCACCACTTAAGTGGGAGGCAGATACGCAGTATTTT
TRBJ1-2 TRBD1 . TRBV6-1 CASSERTGRANYGYTF TGTGCCAGCAGTGAAAGGACAGGGAGAGCTAACTATGGCTACACCTTC
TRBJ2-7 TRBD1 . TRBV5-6 CASSLRGYEQYF TGTGCCAGCAGCCTCAGGGGGTACGAGCAGTACTTC
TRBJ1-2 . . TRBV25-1 CASTGQGSGGYTF TGTGCCAGCACTGGCCAAGGGAGCGGTGGCTACACCTTC
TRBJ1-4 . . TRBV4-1 CASSQESDEKLFF TGCGCCAGCAGCCAAGAATCGGATGAAAAACTGTTTTTT
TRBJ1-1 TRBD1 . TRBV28 CASSLPYRGTEAFF TGTGCCAGCAGTCTCCCGTACAGGGGGACTGAAGCTTTCTTT
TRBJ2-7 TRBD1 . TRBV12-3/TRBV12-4 CASRRTGDEQYF TGTGCCAGCAGAAGGACAGGGGACGAGCAGTACTTC
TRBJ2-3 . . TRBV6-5 CASKGHRTDTQYF TGTGCCAGCAAAGGACACCGCACAGATACGCAGTATTTT
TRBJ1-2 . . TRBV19 CASTGTSVNGYTF TGTGCCAGTACCGGGACATCGGTAAATGGCTACACCTTC
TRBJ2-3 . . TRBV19 CASSMVRVESTDTQYF TGTGCCAGTAGTATGGTGCGGGTGGAAAGCACAGATACGCAGTATTTT